These 30 T cell receptor beta chains were all obtained from the same sample, sequenced in a study. MiXCR, applied by TCRdb to the RT-PCR reads, yields one record per CDR3 protein. The sample lists about 700,000 distinct CDR3 sequences, 12% to 15% occurring once. Sequencing input: memory CD4+ T cells from blood. The origin of the receptors is a female donor in good health, serving as a healthy control.

This clonotype was detected many times. The rearrangement links TRBV5-5 to TRBJ1-1; the match to TRBD1 covers 8 bases. J gave up 3 bases and V 1 base, and 2 bases lay outside the gene matches. CDR3 length: 14 residues. Germline V gene sequence: CDR1 SGHKS, CDR2 YYEKEE (reference sequence). The CDR3: CASSLLGQDTEAFF. The CDR3 region has the DNA TGTGCCAGCAGCTTGTTGGGACAGGACACTGAAGCTTTCTTT. The complete variable domain, with remaining parts taken from reference TRBV5-5 and TRBJ1-1, reads DAGVTQSPTHLIKTRGQQVTLRCSPISGHKSVSWYQQVLGQGPQFIFQYYEKEERGRGNFPDRFSARQFPNYSSELNVNALLLGDSALYLCASSLLGQDTEAFFGQGTRLTVV.

The V call is TRBV5-1, the J call TRBJ1-1; 10 positions match TRBD1. Germline V gene data show CDR1 as SGHRS and CDR2 as YFSETQ. With V trimmed by 3 bases and J by 1 base, 12 bases remained unmatched. The CDR3 sequence is 18 residues long. The CDR3 spells CASSYRDRGPITNTEAFF. The CDR3 bases are TGCGCCAGCAGCTACCGGGACAGGGGACCTATTACGAACACTGAAGCTTTCTTT.

The chain links TRBV20-1 to TRBJ2-3, with D tentatively TRBD1 or TRBD2 (5 bases each). The CDR3 length is 14 residues. The V gene lost 3 bases and the J gene lost 2 bases, with 12 bases spanning the gap. Germline V gene lookup returns CDR1 DFQATT and CDR2 SNEGSKA (reference sequence). The CDR3 coding sequence is TGCAGTGCTAGGGCGAGGGGCCTCACAGATACGCAGTATTTT. Encoded protein: CSARARGLTDTQYF.

In this sample, this clonotype turned up a few times. The chain couples TRBV9 to TRBJ1-5; no reliable D call. This CDR3 spans 16 amino acids. V lost 4 bases to trimming and J lost 3 bases, with 17 bases between them. In germline, CDR1 is SGDLS, CDR2 YYNGEE. CDR3 nucleotides: TGTGCCAGCAGCTCCCCCCCCCCAGGTTTCAATCAGCCCCAGCATTTT. It translates to CASSSPPPGFNQPQHF.

This clonotype came up a few times. The chain uses TRBV6-6 and TRBJ1-1; the D gene is possibly TRBD1 (5 bases). The CDR3 contains 13 residues. Trimming cost V 8 bases and J 1 base, with 11 bases left between them. Germline loops: CDR1 MNHNY, CDR2 SVGAGI (reference sequence). CDR3 amino acids: CASGGGSNTEAFF. In nucleotides, the CDR3 is TGTGCCAGCGGGGGGGGGTCGAACACTGAAGCTTTCTTT.

V gene TRBV3-1 combines with J gene TRBJ1-6; TRBD1 aligns across 11 bases. In germline, CDR1 is LGHDT, CDR2 YNNKEL (reference sequence). There are 15 residues in the CDR3. The V and J ends lost 4 bases and 8 bases, in that order; junction bases with no gene match: 4. CDR3 protein: CASSPGTGGDSPLHF. CDR3 nucleotide sequence: TGTGCCAGCAGCCCCGGGACAGGGGGGGATTCACCCCTCCACTTT.

The rearrangement uses TRBV3-1 and TRBJ1-5; D gene uncertain. The CDR3 spans 14 residues. V lost 4 bases and J 2 bases, leaving 9 bases between the germline ends. CDR1 is LGHDT and CDR2 is YNNKEL in the germline V gene (reference sequence). CDR3 loop: CASSPRRGNQPQHF. The CDR3 DNA sequence: TGTGCCAGCAGCCCTAGACGGGGCAATCAGCCCCAGCATTTT.

This clonotype was seen ten or more times. This chain connects TRBV12-3 or TRBV12-4 to TRBJ2-2; TRBD2 might be the D (6 bases). With 6 bases removed from V and 0 bases from J, the gap between germline ends came to 14 bases. This CDR3 is 16 amino acids long. The CDR3 here is CASSLGGFANTGELFF. CDR3 DNA sequence: TGTGCCAGCAGCCTCGGAGGGTTCGCGAACACCGGGGAGCTGTTTTTT.

This clonotype was seen more than once but under ten times. The chain uses TRBV6-1 and TRBJ1-1, with D possibly matching TRBD1 (5 bases). The CDR3 covers 14 residues. CDR1 MNHNS and CDR2 SASEGT come from the germline V gene. V shed 5 bases and J shed 0 bases, with 10 bases lying between them. The CDR3 coding sequence is TGTGCCAGCAGTCGGGACGGCTTGAACACTGAAGCTTTCTTT. It translates to CASSRDGLNTEAFF.

This clonotype was recorded at least ten times. This rearrangement joins TRBV4-3 to TRBJ2-7, with 9 nucleotides matching TRBD1. The germline CDR1 and CDR2 sequences are LGHNA and YSLEER. V shed 1 base and J 1 base; nucleotides not matched to a gene: 8. CDR3 length: 17 residues. The CDR3 sequence: CASSQALSGQGSYEQYF. The DNA for the CDR3 is TGCGCCAGCAGCCAAGCACTCTCGGGACAGGGATCCTACGAGCAGTACTTC.

In this sample, this clonotype turned up many times. The chain has TRBV5-1 and TRBJ2-3, with TRBD1 matching 7 bases. The CDR3 length is 16 residues. V dropped 4 bases and J dropped 0; count of bases not matched to a gene: 8. Germline CDR1 is SGHRS and CDR2 is YFSETQ. The CDR3 nucleotides read TGCGCCAGCAGCCCGGCGACAGGGAAAAGCACAGATACGCAGTATTTT. Protein sequence: CASSPATGKSTDTQYF.

This clonotype was seen a few times. The rearrangement uses TRBV24-1 and TRBJ2-7; 7 bases are shared with TRBD2. The V gene end was trimmed by 6 bases and the J gene end by 5 bases; junction bases not matched to a gene: 9. Germline CDR1 reads KGHDR; CDR2 reads SFDVKD. The CDR3 is 14 residues long. The CDR3 loop reads CATSSGRGGNEQYF. CDR3 in DNA: TGTGCCACCAGTTCGGGGAGGGGAGGAAACGAGCAGTACTTC.

This clonotype was recorded a few times. The rearrangement links TRBV7-2 to TRBJ2-1, with 7 positions matching TRBD1. From germline, CDR1 is SGHTA and CDR2 FQGNSA. CDR3 length equals 13 residues. V was pared by 4 bases and J by 12 bases, with 9 bases of the junction left unmatched. In DNA, the CDR3 is TGTGCCAGCAGCTCAGACAGGGAAACTTCGCAGTTCTTC. Protein product: CASSSDRETSQFF.

The chain employs TRBV30 and TRBJ2-1; D is unresolved. Deletions cut 2 bases from V and 5 bases from J, with 19 bases between. The CDR3 is made up of 16 amino acids. CDR1 is GTSNPN, CDR2 SVGIG, per germline (reference sequence). Here the CDR3 reads CAWSFRPPEINNEQFF. The CDR3 DNA is TGTGCCTGGAGTTTCCGACCACCTGAAATCAACAATGAGCAGTTCTTC.

The gene calls are TRBV20-1 and TRBJ1-1; D unclear. Trimming stripped 3 bases from V and 1 base from J, with 15 bases between. This CDR3 is built from 15 residues. Germline V gene data show CDR1 as DFQATT and CDR2 as SNEGSKA (reference sequence). This chain's CDR3 is CSASSIRVGNTEAFF. CDR3 DNA: TGCAGTGCTAGTTCCATCCGAGTGGGGAACACTGAAGCTTTCTTT.

This clonotype was detected many times. This chain links TRBV12-3 or TRBV12-4 with TRBJ2-3; D is perhaps TRBD2 (6 bases). V lost 7 bases, J lost 4 bases, and 15 bases lay in between. This CDR3 spans 14 amino acids. For the CDR3, the DNA is TGTGCCAGCACCTCTCGGGGGTGGGCAGATACGCAGTATTTT. Amino acid sequence: CASTSRGWADTQYF.

The rearrangement links TRBV7-9 to TRBJ2-7; D perhaps matches TRBD1 (6 bases). V was trimmed by 3 bases and J by 3 bases, leaving 18 bases between them. There are 16 residues in the CDR3. Germline assignment: CDR1 SEHNR and CDR2 FQNEAQ (reference sequence). The CDR3 bases are TGTGCCAGCAGCTTGGGTCTTGGACAGCTAAACTACGAGCAGTACTTC. Protein: CASSLGLGQLNYEQYF.

This chain connects TRBV6-2 or TRBV6-3 to TRBJ1-1; tentative D call: TRBD1 (5 bases). The V end lost 2 bases, the J end lost 2 bases, and 12 bases lay between the germline ends. CDR1 is MNHEY, CDR2 SVGEGT, per germline. The CDR3 is 15 amino acids. CDR3 amino acids: CASSYETTVNTEAFF. CDR3 sequence (DNA): TGTGCCAGCAGTTACGAAACGACAGTTAACACTGAAGCTTTCTTT.

The chain is built from TRBV7-3 and TRBJ2-3; D possibly corresponds to TRBD1 (5 bases). The germline V gene has CDR1 SGHTA and CDR2 FQGTGA. The CDR3 length is 15 residues. V was trimmed by 1 base and J by 4 bases, leaving 12 bases between them. The CDR3 sequence: CASSLIGQGPDTQYF. Written as DNA, the CDR3 is TGTGCCAGCAGCTTAATAGGCCAGGGCCCAGATACGCAGTATTTT. The full variable domain, completed using reference TRBV7-3 and TRBJ2-3, is GAGVSQTPSNKVTEKGKYVELRCDPISGHTALYWYRQSLGQGPEFLIYFQGTGAADDSGLPNDRFFAVRPEGSVSTLKIQRTERGDSAVYLCASSLIGQGPDTQYFGPGTRLTVL.

This clonotype has just a few counts. CDR3 loop: CSAPGQEVYEQYF. The CDR3 DNA reads as TGCAGTGCCCCGGGACAGGAGGTCTACGAGCAGTACTTC. The rearrangement joins TRBV20-1 to TRBJ2-7; TRBD1 aligns across 8 bases. Germline-derived CDR1 and CDR2 are DFQATT and SNEGSKA (reference sequence). The CDR3 covers 13 residues. The V segment lost 6 bases and the J segment 3 bases; nucleotides outside the gene matches: 7.

The sample holds many counts of this clonotype. This chain connects TRBV7-6 to TRBJ2-7; D unclear. Germline V lookup: CDR1 SGHVS, CDR2 FNYEAQ. The CDR3 contains 14 residues. V dropped 5 bases and J dropped 5 bases, with 16 bases sitting between them. In nucleotides, the CDR3 is TGTGCCAGCAGCCAAGACATATGGACGGACGAGCAGTACTTC. It encodes CASSQDIWTDEQYF.

This clonotype was seen more than once but under ten times. The CDR3 spells CASSSGTDVTYEQYF. CDR3 nucleotides: TGTGCCAGCAGTTCAGGGACGGACGTTACCTACGAGCAGTACTTC. The V gene is TRBV28, the J gene TRBJ2-7; either TRBD1 or TRBD2 may fit D (5 bases each). Germline assignment: CDR1 MDHEN and CDR2 SYDVKM. This CDR3 region has 15 residues. With 4 bases removed from V and 2 bases from J, the gap between germline ends came to 15 bases.

J is TRBJ1-2 and V is TRBV28; D might be TRBD1 (5 bases). This CDR3 is 14 amino acids long. The V and J ends lost 6 bases and 8 bases respectively, with 19 bases between them. From germline, CDR1 is MDHEN and CDR2 SYDVKM. This CDR3 reads CASSRDLLVFGYTF. CDR3 DNA: TGTGCCAGCAGCCGGGACCTACTAGTCTTCGGCTACACCTTC.

The chain links TRBV12-3 or TRBV12-4 to TRBJ1-2, with unresolved D. The germline V and J ends were trimmed by 6 bases and 8 bases, with 13 bases remaining between them. The CDR3 consists of 12 residues. CDR3 sequence (DNA): TGTGCCAGCAGCTCAGGCTTCGACGGCTACACCTTC. Protein product: CASSSGFDGYTF.

The V call is TRBV20-1, the J call TRBJ1-1, with 8 bases matching TRBD1. The CDR3 spans 13 residues. Trimming at V came to 6 bases and at J to 7 bases, leaving 10 bases not matched to a gene. Germline CDR1 reads DFQATT; CDR2 reads SNEGSKA (reference sequence). The CDR3 here is CSATPGQVDEAFF. DNA of the CDR3: TGCAGTGCGACCCCGGGACAGGTAGATGAAGCTTTCTTT.

The chain recombines TRBV4-3 with TRBJ2-5; TRBD1 might be the D (6 bases). Germline CDR1 reads LGHNA; CDR2 reads YSLEER. The CDR3 covers 15 residues. The V and J ends lost 1 base and 4 bases respectively, with 13 bases between them. The CDR3 sequence is CASSQVVGASETQYF. The CDR3 region has the DNA TGCGCCAGCAGCCAAGTAGTGGGGGCTTCAGAGACCCAGTACTTC.

The rearrangement joins TRBV30 to TRBJ1-1, with D tentatively TRBD1 (5 bases). With 1 base removed from V and 4 bases from J, the gap between germline ends came to 16 bases. The germline gives CDR1 GTSNPN, CDR2 SVGIG (reference sequence). This CDR3 contains 15 residues. This chain's CDR3 is CAWSEWRGRATEAFF. CDR3 nucleotide sequence: TGTGCCTGGAGTGAGTGGAGGGGACGGGCCACTGAAGCTTTCTTT.

V is TRBV7-2 and J is TRBJ1-1; 8 bases are shared with TRBD1. J was trimmed by 3 bases and V by 5 bases; bases with no gene match: 8. Germline lookup yields CDR1 SGHTA and CDR2 FQGNSA. This CDR3 contains 15 residues. The CDR3, as DNA: TGTGCCAGCAGCCTATCAGGGGGCCCGTACACTGAAGCTTTCTTT. It encodes CASSLSGGPYTEAFF.

The chain couples TRBV7-2 to TRBJ1-5, with 10 bases lining up with TRBD1. CDR1 and CDR2 (germline): SGHTA, FQGNSA. The ends lost 5 bases at V and 7 bases at J; junction bases unmatched: 8. The CDR3 totals 15 residues. The CDR3 here is CASSRAGTGVQPQHF. The CDR3 coding sequence is TGTGCCAGCAGCCGAGCCGGGACAGGGGTCCAGCCCCAGCATTTT.

This sequence joins TRBV5-1 and TRBJ2-5; TRBD1 or TRBD2 may be the D gene (5 bases each). Trimming took 3 bases from V and 4 from J, leaving 16 bases between them. Germline V gene sequence: CDR1 SGHRS, CDR2 YFSETQ. The CDR3 is made up of 15 amino acids. The chain's CDR3 is CASSWMAGGGETQYF. The CDR3 DNA reads as TGCGCCAGCAGCTGGATGGCCGGTGGGGGAGAGACCCAGTACTTC.